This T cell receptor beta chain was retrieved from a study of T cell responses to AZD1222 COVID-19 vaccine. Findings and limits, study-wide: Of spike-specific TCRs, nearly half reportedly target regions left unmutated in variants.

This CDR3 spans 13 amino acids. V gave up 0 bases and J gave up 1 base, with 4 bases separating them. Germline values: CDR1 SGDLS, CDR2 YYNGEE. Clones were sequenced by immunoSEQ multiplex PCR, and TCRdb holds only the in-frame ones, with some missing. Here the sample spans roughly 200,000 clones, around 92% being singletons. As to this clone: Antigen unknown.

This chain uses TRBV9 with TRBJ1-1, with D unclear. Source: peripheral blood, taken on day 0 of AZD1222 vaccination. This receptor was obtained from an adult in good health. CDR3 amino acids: CASSVEWNTEAFF. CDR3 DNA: TGTGCCAGCAGCGTAGAGTGGAACACTGAAGCTTTCTTT.